This T cell receptor (beta chain) came from a study of blood T cell repertoires in COVID-19. Study at large: Acute-phase and convalescent COVID-19 samples originated in the United States, Italy and Spain. From T cells, B-cell-depleted T cells, or PBMCs came the material, which was cDNA or gDNA.

Germline V gene lookup returns CDR1 LNHDA and CDR2 SQIVND (reference sequence). Between the trimmed V and J ends, which lost 1 base and 1 base, there was a span of 3 bases. The CDR3 runs to 13 residues. Original processing methods: Amplifying reference gene primers gave estimates of nucleated cell counts. The repertoire was sequenced with immunoSEQ multiplex PCR; TCRdb's copy has only in-frame clones and lacks some. From that table come the V and J calls and clone size; the DNA was used to work out D and trimming. The table records approximately 210,000 clones, about 90% of them present only once. The specimen was peripheral blood. The V call is TRBV19, the J call TRBJ2-3; no firm D call. This receptor was taken from a woman aged 70-85 years with acute or convalescent COVID-19. CDR3 coding DNA: TGTGCCAGTAGTATAGTCGGCACAGATACGCAGTATTTT. Encoded protein: CASSIVGTDTQYF.